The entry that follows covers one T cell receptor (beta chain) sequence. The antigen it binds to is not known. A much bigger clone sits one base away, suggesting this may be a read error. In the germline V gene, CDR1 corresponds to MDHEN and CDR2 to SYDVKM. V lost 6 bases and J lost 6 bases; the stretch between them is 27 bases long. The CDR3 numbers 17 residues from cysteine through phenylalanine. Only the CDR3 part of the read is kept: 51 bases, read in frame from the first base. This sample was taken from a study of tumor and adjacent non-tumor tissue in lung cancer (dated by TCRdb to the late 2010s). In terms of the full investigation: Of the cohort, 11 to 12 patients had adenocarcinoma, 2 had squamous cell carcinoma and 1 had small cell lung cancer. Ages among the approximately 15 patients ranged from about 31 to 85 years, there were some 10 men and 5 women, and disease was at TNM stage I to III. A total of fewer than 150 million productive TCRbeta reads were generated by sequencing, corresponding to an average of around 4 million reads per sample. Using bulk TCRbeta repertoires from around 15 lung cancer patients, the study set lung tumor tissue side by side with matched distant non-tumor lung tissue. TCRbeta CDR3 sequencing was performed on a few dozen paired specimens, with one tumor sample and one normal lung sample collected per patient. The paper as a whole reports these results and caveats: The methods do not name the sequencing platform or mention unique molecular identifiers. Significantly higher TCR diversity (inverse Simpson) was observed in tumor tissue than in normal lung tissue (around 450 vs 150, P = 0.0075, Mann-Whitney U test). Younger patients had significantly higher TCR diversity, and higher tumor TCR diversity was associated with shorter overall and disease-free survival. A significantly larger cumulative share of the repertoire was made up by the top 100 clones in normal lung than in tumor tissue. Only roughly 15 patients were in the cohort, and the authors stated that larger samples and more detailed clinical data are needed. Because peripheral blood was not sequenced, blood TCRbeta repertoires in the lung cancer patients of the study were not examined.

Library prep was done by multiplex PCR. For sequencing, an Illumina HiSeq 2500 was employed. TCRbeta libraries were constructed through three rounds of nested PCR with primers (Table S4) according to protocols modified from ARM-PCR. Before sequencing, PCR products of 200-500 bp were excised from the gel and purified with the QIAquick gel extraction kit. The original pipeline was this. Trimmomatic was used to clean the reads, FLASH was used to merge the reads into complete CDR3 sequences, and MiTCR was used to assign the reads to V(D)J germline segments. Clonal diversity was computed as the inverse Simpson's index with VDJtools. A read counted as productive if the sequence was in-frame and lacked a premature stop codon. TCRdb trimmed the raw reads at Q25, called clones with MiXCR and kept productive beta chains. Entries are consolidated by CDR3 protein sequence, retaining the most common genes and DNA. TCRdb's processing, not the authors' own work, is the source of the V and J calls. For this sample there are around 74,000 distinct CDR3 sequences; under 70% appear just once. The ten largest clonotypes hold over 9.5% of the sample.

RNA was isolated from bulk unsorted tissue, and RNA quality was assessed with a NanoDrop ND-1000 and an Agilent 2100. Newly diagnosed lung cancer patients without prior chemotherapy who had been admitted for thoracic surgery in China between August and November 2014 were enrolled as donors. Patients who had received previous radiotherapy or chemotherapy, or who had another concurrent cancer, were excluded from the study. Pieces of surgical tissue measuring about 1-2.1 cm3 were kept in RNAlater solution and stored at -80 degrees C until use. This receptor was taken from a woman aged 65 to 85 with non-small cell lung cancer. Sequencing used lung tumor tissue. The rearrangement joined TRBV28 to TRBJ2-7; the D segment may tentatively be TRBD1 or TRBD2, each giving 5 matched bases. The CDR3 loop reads CASSPPRQTTITCEQYF. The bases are TGTGCCAGCAGCCCTCCCCGACAGACTACAATTACCTGCGAGCAGTACTTC.